The 20 T cell receptor beta chains below come from one sample, sequenced in a study of blood T cell repertoires in COVID-19. Repertoires were generated with immunoSEQ multiplex PCR, while TCRdb's copy carries only in-frame clones and drops some. Counted here are 120,000 or so clones, 88% occurring once; the ten biggest clones make up about 1.5%. The sequenced sample consisted of peripheral blood. The origin of the receptors is a human donor in a cohort sampled during active COVID-19.

This rearrangement joins TRBV7-2 to TRBJ1-1, with D hard to call. The V and J ends lost 5 bases and 6 bases respectively, with 16 bases between them. The germline CDR1 and CDR2 sequences are SGHTA and FQGNSA. The CDR3 covers 14 residues. The CDR3: CASSQLAQFPEAFF. The CDR3 nucleotides are TGTGCCAGCAGCCAGTTGGCTCAGTTCCCTGAAGCTTTCTTT.

J is TRBJ1-1 and V is TRBV7-6, with 7 bases fitting TRBD1. Losses at the gene ends were 5 bases for V and 5 bases for J; bases not matched to a gene: 8. The CDR3 is 14 residues long. Germline lookup yields CDR1 SGHVS and CDR2 FNYEAQ. CDR3 sequence: CASSRGQEGTEAFF. The DNA for the CDR3 is TGTGCCAGCAGCCGCGGACAGGAGGGTACTGAAGCTTTCTTT.

This clone is a singleton in its sample. The chain joins TRBV29-1 to TRBJ2-7; 11 bases are shared with TRBD1. Germline CDR1 is SQVTM and CDR2 is ANQGSEA. The CDR3 length is 13 residues. V dropped 7 bases and J dropped 7; count of bases not matched to a gene: 9. The CDR3 DNA reads as TGCAGCGCCGGAGAGGACAGGGGGCTTGAGCAGTACTTC. Protein: CSAGEDRGLEQYF.

This clone was counted between two and nine times. The rearrangement joins TRBV12-3 or TRBV12-4 to TRBJ1-5; D is uncertain. The length of the CDR3 is 12 residues. Between the trimmed V and J ends, which lost 1 base and 5 bases, there was a span of 3 bases. CDR3 amino acids: CASSLGDQPQHF. Here the CDR3 DNA reads TGTGCCAGCAGTTTAGGCGATCAGCCCCAGCATTTT.

This sequence joins TRBV3-1 (or the pseudogene TRBV3-2) and TRBJ1-2; TRBD1 aligns across 9 bases. CDR3 length: 14 amino acids. The trim removed 4 bases at V and 7 bases at J, leaving 7 bases unmatched. Germline CDR1 is LGHDT and CDR2 is YNNKEL (reference sequence). As DNA, the CDR3 is TGTGCCAGCAGCCCCCGGGGACAGGGAAGTGGCTACACCTTC. Encoded protein: CASSPRGQGSGYTF.

The rearrangement joins TRBV4-1 to TRBJ1-1; possibly TRBD1 for D (6 bases). Trimming took 0 bases from V and 6 from J, leaving 11 bases between them. CDR1 and CDR2 (germline): MGHRA, YSYEKL. The CDR3 covers 14 residues. CDR3 loop: CASSQDGGGPEAFF. The CDR3 bases are TGCGCCAGCAGCCAAGATGGGGGCGGCCCTGAAGCTTTCTTT.

This clone was counted once. The J gene is TRBJ1-5, the V gene TRBV19; perhaps TRBD1 as D (6 bases). Germline CDR1 reads LNHDA; CDR2 reads SQIVND (reference sequence). This CDR3 region has 14 residues. V was cut by 5 bases and J by 6 bases, with 14 bases left in between. CDR3 bases: TGTGCCAGTAGTTTCCCCACAGGGACTCAGCCCCAGCATTTT. The encoded protein is CASSFPTGTQPQHF.

The rearrangement uses TRBV5-1 and TRBJ1-1, with D perhaps TRBD1 (5 bases). This CDR3 is 17 amino acids long. The germline V and J ends were trimmed by 1 base and 3 bases, with 19 bases remaining between them. Germline values: CDR1 SGHRS, CDR2 YFSETQ. DNA of the CDR3: TGCGCCAGCAGCTTGAGCAGGGCAAACCCGTGGGACACTGAAGCTTTCTTT. Protein product: CASSLSRANPWDTEAFF.

This clone was observed a handful of times. This chain connects TRBV29-1 to TRBJ1-1, with D maybe TRBD1 (6 bases). Germline assignment: CDR1 SQVTM and CDR2 ANQGSEA. The CDR3 contains 11 residues. Trimming took off 7 bases at V and 8 bases at J, with 14 bases between the two ends. CDR3 sequence reads: CSAETGSEAFF. The CDR3 region has the DNA TGCAGCGCTGAGACAGGAAGCGAAGCTTTCTTT.

On this clone itself: The same CDR3 also results from other DNA sequences found in this sample. The chain links TRBV28 to TRBJ1-1, with TRBD1 matching over 8 bases. This CDR3 contains 13 residues. V dropped 4 bases and J dropped 10; count of bases not matched to a gene: 8. Germline CDR1 is MDHEN and CDR2 is SYDVKM. CDR3 loop: CASSSSGGRGAFF. As DNA, the CDR3 is TGTGCCAGCAGTTCCTCAGGGGGCCGGGGAGCTTTCTTT.

This clone appeared once. V and J are TRBV5-1 and TRBJ1-1; 10 bases fit TRBD1. There are 13 residues in the CDR3. The V gene end was trimmed by 5 bases and the J gene end by 7 bases; junction bases not matched to a gene: 5. Germline V CDR1 and CDR2: SGHRS, YFSETQ. The CDR3: CASSDRGRGEAFF. CDR3 coding DNA: TGCGCCAGCAGTGACAGGGGGCGCGGTGAAGCTTTCTTT.

The chain recombines TRBV5-5 with TRBJ2-5, with a weak D call TRBD1 (5 bases). V was trimmed by 5 bases and J by 1 base, leaving 12 bases between them. Germline lookup yields CDR1 SGHKS and CDR2 YYEKEE (reference sequence). The CDR3 has 14 amino acids. CDR3 DNA sequence: TGTGCCAGCAGTTTCCGACAGTCCCAAGAGACCCAGTACTTC. Protein sequence: CASSFRQSQETQYF. Looking up the rest from reference TRBV5-5 and TRBJ2-5 gives the full variable domain: DAGVTQSPTHLIKTRGQQVTLRCSPISGHKSVSWYQQVLGQGPQFIFQYYEKEERGRGNFPDRFSARQFPNYSSELNVNALLLGDSALYLCASSFRQSQETQYFGPGTRLLVL.

The rearrangement uses TRBV4-2 and TRBJ2-5, with D maybe TRBD1 (5 bases). The CDR3 has 15 residues. Germline V gene lookup returns CDR1 LGHNA and CDR2 YNFKEQ. The V end lost 7 bases, the J end lost 4 bases, and 19 bases lay between the germline ends. Written as DNA, the CDR3 is TGTGCCAGCACCCCAAGGGGCAGGGAAGGAGAGACCCAGTACTTC. This gives the protein CASTPRGREGETQYF.

The CDR3 sequence: CATSRVIERGTEAFF. The CDR3 region has the DNA TGTGCCACCAGCAGAGTTATAGAACGGGGGACTGAAGCTTTCTTT. The genes are TRBV15 and TRBJ1-1; D possibly corresponds to TRBD1 (5 bases). CDR1 and CDR2 (germline): LNHNV, YYDKDF (reference sequence). CDR3 length equals 15 residues. The germline V and J ends were trimmed by 1 base and 5 bases, with 14 bases remaining between them.

The chain links TRBV19 to TRBJ2-3; D might be TRBD2 (6 bases). This CDR3 has 14 residues. From germline, CDR1 is LNHDA and CDR2 SQIVND (reference sequence). Trimming left V 6 bases short and J 2 bases short, with 12 bases between. The CDR3 DNA reads as TGTGCCAGTAGCCCCGGGACTTCCACAGATACGCAGTATTTT. Its translation: CASSPGTSTDTQYF.

This clone was observed a single time. V and J are TRBV7-9 and TRBJ1-1; D is ambiguous. The V end lost 5 bases, the J end lost 1 base, and 14 bases lay between the germline ends. Germline CDR1 reads SEHNR; CDR2 reads FQNEAQ (reference sequence). CDR3 length equals 15 residues. The CDR3 here is CASSPLSTGNTEAFF. CDR3 in DNA: TGTGCCAGCAGCCCACTGTCCACCGGGAACACTGAAGCTTTCTTT.

The gene calls are TRBV6-5 and TRBJ2-7, with D possibly being TRBD1 (6 bases). The V gene's germline CDR1 is MNHEY and CDR2 SVGAGI. This CDR3 spans 15 amino acids. V gave up 6 bases and J gave up 0 bases, with 15 bases separating them. CDR3 DNA: TGTGCCAGCAGCCTTACAGGGACAACCTCCTACGAGCAGTACTTC. Protein product: CASSLTGTTSYEQYF.

This rearrangement joins TRBV7-2 to TRBJ2-7; the match to TRBD1 covers 10 bases. Trimming at V came to 5 bases and at J to 4 bases, leaving 8 bases not matched to a gene. The CDR3 sequence is 15 residues long. Germline assignment: CDR1 SGHTA and CDR2 FQGNSA. CDR3 sequence reads: CASSLVGTGVYEQYF. The CDR3 DNA reads TGTGCCAGCAGCCTCGTAGGGACAGGGGTTTACGAGCAGTACTTC. The variable domain in full, with the rest retrieved from reference TRBV7-2 and TRBJ2-7, is GAGVSQSPSNKVTEKGKDVELRCDPISGHTALYWYRQSLGQGLEFLIYFQGNSAPDKSGLPSDRFSAERTGGSVSTLTIQRTQQEDSAVYLCASSLVGTGVYEQYFGPGTRLTVT.

The chain joins TRBV7-9 to TRBJ2-7; 8 positions agree with TRBD2. CDR3 length: 16 amino acids. The germline V gene encodes CDR1 SEHNR and CDR2 FQNEAQ (reference sequence). The trim removed 4 bases at V and 3 bases at J, leaving 11 bases unmatched. The CDR3 sequence: CASSSIAGPQSYEQYF. CDR3 nucleotides: TGTGCCAGCAGCTCTATAGCGGGACCTCAGAGCTACGAGCAGTACTTC. Looking up the rest from reference TRBV7-9 and TRBJ2-7 gives the full variable domain: DTGVSQNPRHKITKRGQNVTFRCDPISEHNRLYWYRQTLGQGPEFLTYFQNEAQLEKSRLLSDRFSAERPKGSFSTLEIQRTEQGDSAMYLCASSSIAGPQSYEQYFGPGTRLTVT.

This clone was seen only a few times. The rearrangement links TRBV4-2 to TRBJ2-5, with 10 bases aligning to TRBD2. Trimming cost V 0 bases and J 4 bases; bases outside gene matches: 2. This CDR3 has 15 residues. Germline V CDR1 and CDR2: LGHNA, YNFKEQ. CDR3 sequence: CASSQDLAGGETQYF. The CDR3 DNA is TGTGCCAGCAGCCAAGACTTAGCGGGAGGAGAGACCCAGTACTTC.